One T cell receptor beta chain is described in this entry. What it recognizes is unknown. Vbeta (60) and Jbeta (13) primers were used in the PCR. The method was immunoSEQ multiplex PCR; TCRdb's version includes in-frame clones alone and lacks a portion of them. Among 150,000 to 200,000 clones listed, about 75% were seen once. The data originate from a study of cytomegalovirus exposure and HLA in healthy donors. CDR3 size: 13 residues. The V end was cut by 1 base, the J end by 7 bases, with 11 bases between. Germline CDR1 GTSNPN, CDR2 SVGIG (reference sequence). Study results and limitations: In a later analysis, 15,000 to 20,000 TCR beta sequences were associated with HLA alleles at 0.05 false discovery rate. The authors assumed roughly uniform sequencing depth across donors for presence/absence analyses.

The chain joins TRBV30 to TRBJ1-5; tentative D call: TRBD1 (5 bases). What was sequenced was PBMCs. This receptor was obtained from a woman aged 40-49 years in good health and CMV-seropositive. Here the CDR3 reads CAWSGRAVQPQHF. The CDR3 region has the DNA TGTGCCTGGAGTGGCAGGGCGGTCCAGCCCCAGCATTTT.